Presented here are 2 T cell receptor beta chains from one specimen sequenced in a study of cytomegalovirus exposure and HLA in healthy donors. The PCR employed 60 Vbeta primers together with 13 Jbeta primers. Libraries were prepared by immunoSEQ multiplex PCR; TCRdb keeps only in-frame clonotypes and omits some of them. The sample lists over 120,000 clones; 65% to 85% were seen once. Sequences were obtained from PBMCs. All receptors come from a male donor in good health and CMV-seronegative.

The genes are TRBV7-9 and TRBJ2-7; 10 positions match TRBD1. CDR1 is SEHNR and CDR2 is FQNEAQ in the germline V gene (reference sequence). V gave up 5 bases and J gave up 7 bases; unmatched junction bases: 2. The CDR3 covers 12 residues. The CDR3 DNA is TGTGCCAGCAGCCGGGACAGGGGTGAGCAGTACTTC. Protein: CASSRDRGEQYF.

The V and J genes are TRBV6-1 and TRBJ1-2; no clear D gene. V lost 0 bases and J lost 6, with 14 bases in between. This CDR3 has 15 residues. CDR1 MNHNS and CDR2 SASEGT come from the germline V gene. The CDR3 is CASSEAGADPDGYTF. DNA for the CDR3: TGTGCCAGCAGTGAAGCCGGAGCTGACCCCGATGGCTACACCTTC.